Listed below are T cell receptor beta chains from one sample, sequenced in a study of regulatory T cells in long-lasting Graves disease. TCRdb reanalysed the multiplex PCR reads using MiXCR and keeps one entry per CDR3 protein. This table has 360,000 or so distinct CDR3 sequences, roughly 24% appearing once. The material sequenced was peripheral blood mononuclear cells (PBMCs), taken when the disease was refractory, from a patient treated with antithyroid drugs. These receptors were obtained from a woman between 40 and 55 years old with Graves disease. Each CDR3 is given with its conserved first and last residue. D genes are given only for firm matches. For some rows the clone size is stated as once, few or many, or as a class when expanded; others skip it.

many	TRBV28	TRBJ1-2	TRBD1	CASSSTGGGIFLTGGGYTF	TGTGCCAGCAGTTCGACAGGGGGCGGTATTTTCTTGACGGGCGGTGGCTACACCTTC
once	TRBV5-5	TRBJ2-2	.	CASSEGRGGGELFF	TGTGCCAGCAGCGAAGGGAGGGGGGGCGGGGAGCTGTTTTTT
.	TRBV18	TRBJ2-5	.	CASSPRARDQETQYF	TGTGCCAGCTCACCAAGAGCGAGGGACCAAGAGACCCAGTACTTC
few	TRBV7-9	TRBJ1-1	TRBD1	CASSLGDRGPIEAFF	TGTGCCAGCAGCTTAGGGGACAGGGGTCCGATCGAAGCTTTCTTT
few	TRBV10-3	TRBJ1-1	.	CATTERPNTEAFF	TGTGCCACCACGGAGAGGCCTAACACTGAAGCTTTCTTT
many	TRBV10-3	TRBJ1-5	.	CAISESPTGTHSNQPQHF	TGTGCCATCAGTGAGTCTCCGACCGGGACGCATAGCAATCAGCCCCAGCATTTT
many	TRBV7-3	TRBJ2-5	TRBD2	CASSPLPAGMETQYF	TGTGCCAGCAGCCCCCTCCCAGCGGGGATGGAGACCCAGTACTTC
.	TRBV28	TRBJ1-2	.	CASTGLNYGYTF	TGTGCCAGCACAGGGCTTAACTATGGCTACACCTTC
.	TRBV28	TRBJ2-3	TRBD2	CASSLSPSGHRHTQYF	TGTGCCAGCAGTTTATCTCCTAGCGGGCACCGGCATACGCAGTATTTT
few	TRBV5-1	TRBJ1-1	.	CASSNDGISQAFF	TGCGCCAGCAGCAATGATGGTATAAGCCAGGCTTTCTTT
many	TRBV11-2	TRBJ1-1	.	CASSARDTYTEAFF	TGTGCCAGCAGCGCCCGGGACACTTACACTGAAGCTTTCTTT
few	TRBV6-6	TRBJ2-7	.	CASSYSGTPSLSYEQYF	TGTGCCAGCAGTTACTCGGGGACCCCTTCCTTAAGTTACGAGCAGTACTTC
.	TRBV6-1	TRBJ1-5	.	CASGRPQHF	TGTGCCAGCGGCCGGCCCCAGCATTTT
.	TRBV7-3	TRBJ1-1	.	CASSTLPGNTEAFF	TGTGCCAGCAGCACACTCCCGGGGAACACTGAAGCTTTCTTT
few	TRBV27	TRBJ2-7	TRBD2	CASSLYPQLAASYEQYF	TGTGCCAGCAGTTTATACCCCCAGCTAGCGGCCTCCTACGAGCAGTACTTC
.	TRBV20-1	TRBJ2-5	.	CSARGRLSGQYF	TGCAGTGCTAGAGGTCGCTTGTCAGGCCAGTACTTC
.	TRBV20-1	TRBJ1-3	.	CSARASTRGAGNTIYF	TGCAGTGCTAGAGCCTCTACCAGGGGAGCTGGAAACACCATATATTTT
many	TRBV2	TRBJ2-7	.	CASSRIILEQYF	TGTGCCAGCAGCCGGATTATTCTCGAGCAGTACTTC
few	TRBV19	TRBJ2-7	.	CASSISSPGEQYF	TGTGCCAGTAGTATCAGTAGCCCCGGCGAGCAGTACTTC
many	TRBV28	TRBJ2-7	.	CASSQTPRWSLPRQYF	TGTGCCAGCAGTCAGACCCCCCGATGGTCTCTTCCCCGTCAGTACTTC
few	TRBV9	TRBJ1-2	TRBD1	CASRAGQGERYTF	TGTGCCAGCAGAGCAGGACAGGGGGAACGCTACACCTTC
.	TRBV12-3/TRBV12-4	TRBJ1-1	.	CASSLRRDTEASF	TGTGCCAGCAGTCTGAGGAGGGACACTGAAGCTTCCTTT
.	TRBV9	TRBJ2-1	TRBD1	CASSAPGQVSNEQFF	TGTGCCAGCAGCGCGCCGGGACAGGTTAGCAATGAGCAGTTCTTC
few	TRBV5-1	TRBJ2-5	TRBD1	CASSFFPGQGNGETQYF	TGCGCCAGCAGCTTCTTCCCGGGACAGGGGAACGGCGAGACCCAGTACTTC
.	TRBV9	TRBJ2-7	.	CASSRDMGGAYGQYF	TGTGCCAGCAGCCGGGATATGGGGGGAGCATACGGGCAGTACTTC
few	TRBV7-2	TRBJ1-1	.	CASSFSLGTEAFF	TGTGCCAGCAGCTTTTCTCTGGGAACTGAAGCTTTCTTT
many	TRBV11-2	TRBJ1-4	TRBD1	CASSPTRGTELKKLFF	TGTGCCAGCAGCCCAACCCGCGGGACAGAGTTAAAAAAACTGTTTTTT
many	TRBV29-1	TRBJ1-2	.	CSAFTIDGYTF	TGCAGCGCCTTTACCATCGATGGCTACACCTTC
.	TRBV5-1	TRBJ2-7	.	CASSLTGRGAAYEQYF	TGCGCCAGCAGCTTGACCGGGAGAGGGGCCGCCTACGAGCAGTACTTC
many	TRBV28	TRBJ1-6	.	CAAVTRGRNSPLHF	TGTGCCGCAGTAACCAGGGGTAGGAATTCACCCCTCCACTTT
.	TRBV4-1	TRBJ1-5	.	CASSLGGSADRPQHF	TGCGCCAGCAGCCTCGGGGGTTCAGCCGATCGGCCCCAGCATTTT
.	TRBV13	TRBJ1-1	TRBD1	CASSLVGWDRVKNTEAFF	TGTGCCAGCAGCTTAGTAGGTTGGGACAGGGTTAAAAACACTGAAGCTTTCTTT
many	TRBV7-3	TRBJ2-2	TRBD2	CASSVGGPGTGELFF	TGTGCCAGCAGCGTGGGAGGGCCTGGCACCGGGGAGCTGTTTTTT
many	TRBV6-5	TRBJ1-2	.	CASSLGDLEVYGYTF	TGTGCCAGCAGTTTGGGGGATCTCGAGGTCTATGGCTACACCTTC
.	TRBV12-3/TRBV12-4	TRBJ2-1	.	CASSQSQGSYNEQFF	TGTGCCAGCAGCCAATCCCAGGGGTCCTACAATGAGCAGTTCTTC
.	TRBV30	TRBJ1-4	.	CAWSRGGQKANEKLFF	TGTGCCTGGAGTCGGGGAGGGCAGAAGGCTAATGAAAAACTGTTTTTT
many	TRBV10-3	TRBJ2-5	.	CAISAGVYQETQYF	TGTGCCATCAGTGCGGGGGTCTACCAAGAGACCCAGTACTTC
few	TRBV6-1	TRBJ1-4	.	CASSEVRGRYGRVPNEKLFF	TGTGCCAGCAGTGAAGTCCGGGGTCGTTACGGACGAGTACCAAATGAAAAACTGTTTTTT
.	TRBV6-1	TRBJ2-6	.	CASSRDTSGANVLTF	TGTGCCAGCAGTCGGGACACCTCTGGGGCCAACGTCCTGACTTTC
.	TRBV18	TRBJ2-4	.	CASSPRFKNIQYF	TGTGCCAGCTCACCGCGCTTCAAAAACATTCAGTACTTC
.	TRBV24-1	TRBJ2-3	.	CATSDFFRPSTDTQYF	TGTGCCACCAGTGATTTCTTCCGACCAAGTACAGATACGCAGTATTTT
many	TRBV15	TRBJ1-6	TRBD1	CATSRERQGARTLHF	TGTGCCACCAGCAGAGAGCGGCAGGGGGCAAGGACCCTCCACTTT
few	TRBV6-5	TRBJ2-7	TRBD1	CASSYGNPGQGLYTNLRKAYEQYF	TGTGCCAGCAGTTATGGGAATCCTGGACAGGGTCTCTATACCAACCTTCGGAAGGCCTACGAGCAGTACTTC
many	TRBV2	TRBJ2-5	TRBD1	CASSGGTGEETQYF	TGTGCCAGCAGTGGAGGGACAGGGGAAGAGACCCAGTACTTC
many	TRBV28	TRBJ2-7	TRBD2	CASSLASGGSYEQYF	TGTGCCAGCAGTTTGGCTAGCGGTGGTTCCTACGAGCAGTACTTC
.	TRBV19	TRBJ2-7	.	CASSMIPGESYEQYF	TGTGCCAGTAGTATGATACCAGGGGAGAGCTACGAGCAGTACTTC
.	TRBV6-1	TRBJ2-7	.	CASSHGRVSYEQYF	TGTGCCAGCAGCCACGGACGGGTGAGCTACGAGCAGTACTTC
few	TRBV27	TRBJ2-2	.	CASSLGYAGELFF	TGTGCCAGCAGTTTAGGGTACGCCGGGGAGCTGTTTTTT
.	TRBV5-1	TRBJ2-2	.	CASSLLLDTGELFF	TGCGCCAGCAGCTTATTACTAGACACCGGGGAGCTGTTTTTT
many	TRBV7-8	TRBJ2-7	TRBD2	CASSPRTTGGFSSYEQYF	TGTGCCAGCAGCCCCCGGACGACGGGAGGGTTTAGCTCCTACGAGCAGTACTTC
.	TRBV27	TRBJ2-3	TRBD1	CASSLTWTGKDTQYF	TGTGCCAGCAGTTTGACTTGGACAGGGAAAGATACGCAGTATTTT
.	TRBV9	TRBJ1-3	.	CASSVAGNSGNTIYF	TGTGCCAGCAGCGTAGCCGGGAACTCTGGAAACACCATATATTTT
.	TRBV29-1	TRBJ1-3	.	CSVVVNGNTIYF	TGCAGCGTTGTGGTCAACGGAAACACCATATATTTT
.	TRBV12-3/TRBV12-4	TRBJ2-1	TRBD2	CASSLNFGRAYNEQFF	TGTGCCAGCAGTTTAAATTTCGGGAGGGCCTACAATGAGCAGTTCTTC
.	TRBV13	TRBJ1-6	.	CASSGPQGRSYNSPLHF	TGTGCCAGCAGCGGCCCACAGGGCCGCTCCTATAATTCACCCCTCCACTTT
many	TRBV27	TRBJ1-5	.	CASSPRDGNQPQHF	TGTGCCAGCAGTCCACGGGACGGAAATCAGCCCCAGCATTTT
.	TRBV6-5	TRBJ2-1	.	CASSYGSAGSRVF	TGTGCCAGCAGTTACGGCTCCGCCGGGAGCAGGGTCTTC
.	TRBV9	TRBJ2-7	.	CASSVDGGGTKQYF	TGTGCCAGCAGCGTAGATGGTGGTGGCACTAAGCAGTACTTC
.	TRBV28	TRBJ2-7	TRBD2	CASSFPGTSYEQYF	TGTGCCAGCAGTTTCCCCGGGACTAGTTACGAGCAGTACTTC
many	TRBV5-1	TRBJ2-7	TRBD2	CASSSLAGGNYEQYF	TGTGCCAGCAGCTCTCTAGCGGGAGGAAACTACGAGCAGTACTTC